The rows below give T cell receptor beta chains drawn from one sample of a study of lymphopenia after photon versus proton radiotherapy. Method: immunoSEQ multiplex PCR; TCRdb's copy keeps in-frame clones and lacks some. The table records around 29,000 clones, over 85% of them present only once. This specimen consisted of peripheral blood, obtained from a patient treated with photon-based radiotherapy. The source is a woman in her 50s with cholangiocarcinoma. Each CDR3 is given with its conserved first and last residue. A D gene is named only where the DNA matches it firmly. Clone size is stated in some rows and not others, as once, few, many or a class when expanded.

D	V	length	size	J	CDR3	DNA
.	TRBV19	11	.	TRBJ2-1	CASRVMDEQFF	TGTGCCAGTAGAGTGATGGATGAGCAGTTCTTC
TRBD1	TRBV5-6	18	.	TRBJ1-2	CASSARDRGFTGAYGYTF	TGTGCCAGCAGCGCCCGGGACAGGGGTTTCACAGGGGCCTATGGCTACACCTTC
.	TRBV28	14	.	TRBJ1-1	CASTAGSQVAEAFF	TGTGCCAGCACGGCCGGAAGTCAGGTTGCTGAAGCTTTCTTT
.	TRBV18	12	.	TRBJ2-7	CASSPRGNEQYF	TGTGCCAGCTCCCCAAGGGGCAACGAGCAGTACTTC
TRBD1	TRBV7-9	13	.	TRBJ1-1	CASSLGQGATAFF	TGTGCCAGCAGCTTAGGGCAGGGGGCAACAGCTTTCTTT
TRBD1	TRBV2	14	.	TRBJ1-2	CASSPLPTGDSNTF	TGTGCCAGCAGTCCTCTCCCTACAGGGGATAGTAACACCTTC
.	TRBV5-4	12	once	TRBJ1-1	CASSPAGRQAFF	TGTGCCAGCAGCCCCGCCGGGAGGCAAGCTTTCTTT
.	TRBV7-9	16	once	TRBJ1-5	CASSTGQTWSNQPQHF	TGTGCCAGCAGTACCGGACAGACGTGGAGCAATCAGCCCCAGCATTTT
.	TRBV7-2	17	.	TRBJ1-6	CASSYRAGTPYNSPLHF	TGTGCCAGCAGCTACCGTGCAGGGACTCCCTATAATTCACCCCTCCACTTT
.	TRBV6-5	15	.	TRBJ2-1	CASRDLSPGANEQFF	TGTGCCAGCAGGGACCTATCCCCAGGTGCGAATGAGCAGTTCTTC
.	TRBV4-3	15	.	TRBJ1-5	CASSFPRRGNQPQHF	TGCGCCAGCAGCTTTCCTCGGAGGGGCAATCAGCCCCAGCATTTT
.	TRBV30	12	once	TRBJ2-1	CAWSGLLDEQFF	TGTGCCTGGAGTGGACTATTGGATGAGCAGTTCTTC
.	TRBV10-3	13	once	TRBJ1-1	CATRRDLNTEAFF	TGTGCCACCCGTAGGGATTTGAACACTGAAGCTTTCTTT
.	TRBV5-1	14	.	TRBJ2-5	CASSTGTFQETQYF	TGCGCCAGCAGCACCGGGACTTTCCAAGAGACCCAGTACTTC
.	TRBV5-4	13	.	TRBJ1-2	CASSLQVSYGYTF	TGTGCCAGCAGCTTACAGGTTAGCTATGGCTACACCTTC
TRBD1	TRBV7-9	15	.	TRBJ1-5	CASSKGQGGNQPQHF	TGTGCCAGCAGCAAGGGACAGGGAGGCAATCAGCCCCAGCATTTT
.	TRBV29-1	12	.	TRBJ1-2	CSVAGDYYGYTF	TGCAGCGTTGCGGGTGACTACTATGGCTACACCTTC
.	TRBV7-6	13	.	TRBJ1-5	CASSAGSGQPQHF	TGTGCCAGCAGCGCAGGTTCCGGGCAGCCCCAGCATTTT
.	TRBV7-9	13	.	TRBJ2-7	CASSLTMIHEQYF	TGTGCCAGCAGCTTAACAATGATCCACGAGCAGTACTTC
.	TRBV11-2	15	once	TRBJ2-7	CASSRDREISYEQYF	TGTGCCAGCAGCCGCGACCGGGAGATCTCCTACGAGCAGTACTTC
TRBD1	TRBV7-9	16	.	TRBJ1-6	CASRPTGGPYNSPLHF	TGTGCCAGCAGGCCTACAGGGGGACCTTATAATTCACCCCTCCACTTT
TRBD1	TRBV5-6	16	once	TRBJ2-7	CATHASGTGVYAEQYF	TGTGCCACACACGCCTCCGGGACAGGGGTGTATGCCGAGCAGTACTTC
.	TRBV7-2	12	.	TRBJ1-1	CASRRGNTEAFF	TGTGCCAGCAGGAGAGGGAACACTGAAGCTTTCTTT
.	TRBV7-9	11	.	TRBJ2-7	CASSSAYEQYF	TGTGCCAGCAGCTCCGCTTACGAGCAGTACTTC
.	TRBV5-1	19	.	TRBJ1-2	CASSLTRRSEGTSTHGYTF	TGCGCCAGCAGCTTGACGAGACGAAGTGAAGGGACATCCACACATGGCTACACCTTC
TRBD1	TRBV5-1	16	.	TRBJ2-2	CASSLGDSLMTGELFF	TGCGCCAGCAGCCTGGGGGACAGTCTTATGACCGGGGAGCTGTTTTTT
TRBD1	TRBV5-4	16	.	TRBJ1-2	CASRSIYRDRAYGYTF	TGTGCCAGCAGATCCATTTACCGGGACAGAGCCTATGGCTACACCTTC
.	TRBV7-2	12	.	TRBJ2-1	CASSLQQGIRFF	TGTGCCAGCAGCTTACAGCAAGGGATCCGGTTCTTC
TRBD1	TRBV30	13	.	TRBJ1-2	CAWSEDRDYGYTF	TGTGCCTGGAGTGAGGACAGGGACTATGGCTACACCTTC
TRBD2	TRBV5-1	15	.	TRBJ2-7	CASRPTSGGSYEQYF	TGCGCCAGCAGACCGACTAGCGGGGGATCCTACGAGCAGTACTTC
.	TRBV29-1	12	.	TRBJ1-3	CSGQTSGNTIYF	TGCAGCGGACAGACCTCTGGAAACACCATATATTTT
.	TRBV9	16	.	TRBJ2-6	CASSVLGGTGANVLTF	TGTGCCAGCAGCGTTCTCGGGGGCACTGGGGCCAACGTCCTGACTTTC
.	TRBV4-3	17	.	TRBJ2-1	CASSQDGAAAIYNEQFF	TGCGCCAGCAGCCAAGATGGAGCCGCGGCCATCTACAATGAGCAGTTCTTC
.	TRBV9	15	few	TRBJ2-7	CASSVGLGSRTEQYF	TGTGCCAGCAGCGTAGGGCTCGGTTCCAGGACCGAGCAGTACTTC
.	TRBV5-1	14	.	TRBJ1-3	CASSFDTTRDTIYF	TGCGCCAGCAGCTTCGACACCACGAGGGACACCATATATTTT
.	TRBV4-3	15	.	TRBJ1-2	CASSQGPSTNYGYTF	TGCGCCAGCAGCCAAGGCCCCAGCACCAACTATGGCTACACCTTC
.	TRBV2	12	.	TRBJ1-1	CASSAQGIEAFF	TGTGCCAGCAGTGCGCAGGGAATTGAAGCTTTCTTT
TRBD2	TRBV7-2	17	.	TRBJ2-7	CASSPGRLAGFGYEQYF	TGTGCCAGCAGCCCCGGCAGGCTAGCGGGGTTTGGGTACGAGCAGTACTTC
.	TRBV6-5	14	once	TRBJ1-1	CASSPPLAQSEAFF	TGTGCCAGCAGCCCCCCCCTGGCACAGAGTGAAGCTTTCTTT
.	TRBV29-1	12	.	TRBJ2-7	CSVAYSSYEQYF	TGCAGCGTGGCGTATAGCTCCTACGAGCAGTACTTC
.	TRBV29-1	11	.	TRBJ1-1	CSVEDRGGAFF	TGCAGCGTTGAAGATCGGGGGGGAGCTTTCTTT
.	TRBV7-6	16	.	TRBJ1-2	CASSADTGHVNYGYTF	TGTGCCAGCAGCGCTGATACTGGACATGTAAACTATGGCTACACCTTC
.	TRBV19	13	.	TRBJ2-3	CASSIVTEDTQYF	TGTGCCAGTAGTATAGTGACGGAGGATACGCAGTATTTT
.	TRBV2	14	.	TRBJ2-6	CASSQDYGANVLTF	TGTGCCAGCAGTCAAGACTACGGGGCCAACGTCCTGACTTTC
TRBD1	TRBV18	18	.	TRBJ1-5	CASSPTSSTGGFNQPQHF	TGTGCCAGCTCACCAACCTCATCGACAGGGGGCTTCAATCAGCCCCAGCATTTT
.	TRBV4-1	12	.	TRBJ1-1	CASSQGNYGAFF	TGCGCCAGCAGCCAGGGTAATTACGGGGCTTTCTTT
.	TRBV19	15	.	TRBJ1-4	CASSMGQATNEKLFF	TGTGCCAGTAGTATGGGACAAGCAACTAATGAAAAACTGTTTTTT
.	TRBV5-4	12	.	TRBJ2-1	CASSLIGNEQFF	TGTGCCAGCAGCTTGATTGGCAATGAGCAGTTCTTC